These 5 T cell receptor beta chains were all obtained from the same sample, sequenced in a study of blood T cell repertoires in COVID-19. Assay: immunoSEQ multiplex PCR; the TCRdb copy retains only in-frame clones and omits some. The repertoire includes about 200,000 clones, around 87% of them detected once, and roughly 3% sits in the top ten. The sample comprised peripheral blood. The receptors were sampled from a man aged 55 to 70 with acute or convalescent COVID-19.

The chain combines TRBV6-5 with TRBJ1-1, with D perhaps TRBD1 (5 bases). Germline V lookup: CDR1 MNHEY, CDR2 SVGAGI. V was trimmed by 11 bases and J by 6 bases, leaving 13 bases between them. The length of the CDR3 is 11 residues. The CDR3 reads CASVGVSEAFF. The CDR3 DNA reads TGTGCCTCGGTAGGGGTTTCTGAAGCTTTCTTT.

This clone was detected only a few times. The chain uses TRBV2 and TRBJ2-5; no definite D call. CDR3 length equals 14 residues. In germline, CDR1 is SNHLY, CDR2 FYNNEI. V shed 8 bases and J shed 2 bases, with 15 bases lying between them. CDR3 nucleotides: TGTGCCAGCTCCGGCGCTTGGAGACAAGAGACCCAGTACTTC. This codes for CASSGAWRQETQYF.

The chain employs TRBV18 and TRBJ2-3; weak D call: TRBD2 (7 bases). Trimming took off 5 bases at V and 0 bases at J, with 18 bases between the two ends. Germline CDR1 and CDR2: KGHSH and LQKENI. This CDR3 has 17 amino acids. The CDR3 DNA reads TGTGCCAGCTCAACCGGCATGGCGGGGGCCAGCACAGATACGCAGTATTTT. It yields the protein CASSTGMAGASTDTQYF.

The chain uses TRBV14 and TRBJ2-7, with 9 bases identical to TRBD1. The CDR3 contains 13 residues. The germline gives CDR1 SGHDN, CDR2 FVKESK. The junction had 5 bases not matched to a gene; V was cut back by 4 bases and J by 7 bases. CDR3 nucleotides: TGTGCCAGCAGCCGGGACAGGGAGCTGGAGCAGTACTTC. This translates into CASSRDRELEQYF.

This clone was recorded only once. The V gene is TRBV5-4, the J gene TRBJ2-1, with 8 bases matching TRBD1. CDR3 length equals 15 residues. V gave up 0 bases and J gave up 7 bases; unmatched junction bases: 6. Germline values: CDR1 SGHNT, CDR2 YYREEE (reference sequence). CDR3 sequence: CASSLVQGALNEQFF. CDR3 sequence (DNA): TGTGCCAGCAGCTTGGTCCAGGGGGCTCTGAATGAGCAGTTCTTC.